The 21 T cell receptor beta chains listed next were all sequenced from one sample in a study of blood T cell repertoires in COVID-19. This table comes from immunoSEQ multiplex PCR, and its TCRdb copy is limited to in-frame clones, with some not included. The sample holds tens of thousands of clones, more than 70% seen once. Specimen: peripheral blood. These TCRs come from a man aged 55 to 70 with active or convalescent COVID-19.

Written as DNA, the CDR3 is TGTGCCAGCTCACGGGGTTCACGGGGCAATGAGCAGTTCTTC. The encoded protein is CASSRGSRGNEQFF. This sequence joins TRBV18 and TRBJ2-1, with a tentative D call TRBD2 (5 bases). The CDR3 sequence is 14 residues long. V was cut by 4 bases and J by 6 bases, with 13 bases left in between. Germline assignment: CDR1 KGHSH and CDR2 LQKENI.

This chain's CDR3 is CSAGAGGPGTQYF. The DNA for the CDR3 is TGCAGCGCTGGGGCGGGGGGGCCCGGTACGCAGTATTTT. The chain couples TRBV29-1 to TRBJ2-3; TRBD2 aligns across 9 bases. J gave up 8 bases and V 7 bases, and 10 bases lay outside the gene matches. CDR3 length: 13 residues. The V gene's germline CDR1 is SQVTM and CDR2 ANQGSEA.

The rearrangement joins TRBV4-3 to TRBJ1-1; tentative D call: TRBD1 (6 bases). Between the trimmed V and J ends, which lost 0 bases and 5 bases, there was a span of 10 bases. The CDR3 extends over 14 amino acids. The germline V gene has CDR1 LGHNA and CDR2 YSLEER. CDR3 bases: TGCGCCAGCAGCCAAGATAGGGGGTGGACTGAAGCTTTCTTT. Amino acid sequence: CASSQDRGWTEAFF.

This chain joins TRBV5-4 and TRBJ2-3; D is uncertain. Between the trimmed V and J ends, which lost 0 bases and 0 bases, there was a span of 5 bases. There are 14 residues in the CDR3. Germline CDR1 and CDR2: SGHNT and YYREEE (reference sequence). The CDR3 region is CASSLGASTDTQYF. The CDR3 DNA follows: TGTGCCAGCAGCTTGGGGGCTAGCACAGATACGCAGTATTTT.

This clone showed up just once. The chain links TRBV2 to TRBJ2-1; 11 nucleotides align to TRBD2. Germline assignment: CDR1 SNHLY and CDR2 FYNNEI. J lost 6 bases, V lost 6 bases, and 4 bases had no gene match. CDR3 length: 14 amino acids. The CDR3 loop is CASRRLAGGNEQFF. The CDR3 DNA reads TGTGCCAGCAGGAGGCTAGCGGGAGGCAATGAGCAGTTCTTC.

V gene TRBV6-5 combines with J gene TRBJ2-5; the match to TRBD2 covers 9 bases. Germline loops: CDR1 MNHEY, CDR2 SVGAGI. CDR3 length equals 15 residues. V gave up 0 bases and J gave up 4 bases; unmatched junction bases: 3. CDR3 in DNA: TGTGCCAGCAGTTACTCCTCGACTAGCGGAGAGACCCAGTACTTC. Protein sequence: CASSYSSTSGETQYF.

The CDR3 sequence is CASSARGPETQYF. In nucleotides, the CDR3 is TGTGCCAGCAGCGCTAGGGGGCCGGAGACCCAGTACTTC. The chain joins TRBV9 to TRBJ2-5; TRBD1 agrees at 7 bases. The trim removed 3 bases at V and 5 bases at J, leaving 4 bases unmatched. The CDR3 extends over 13 amino acids. Germline V CDR1 and CDR2: SGDLS, YYNGEE. The full variable domain, completed using reference TRBV9 and TRBJ2-5, is DSGVTQTPKHLITATGQRVTLRCSPRSGDLSVYWYQQSLDQGLQFLIQYYNGEERAKGNILERFSAQQFPDLHSELNLSSLELGDSALYFCASSARGPETQYFGPGTRLLVL.

The chain employs TRBV24-1 and TRBJ2-2; D is ambiguous. CDR3 length: 14 amino acids. In germline, CDR1 is KGHDR, CDR2 SFDVKD. Trimming stripped 2 bases from V and 7 bases from J, with 10 bases between. This CDR3 reads CATSDSGRVGELFF. Here the CDR3 DNA reads TGTGCCACCAGTGATTCTGGGCGTGTCGGGGAGCTGTTTTTT.

The chain employs TRBV6-1 and TRBJ2-1; TRBD2 matches at 12 bases. The length of the CDR3 is 16 residues. CDR1 and CDR2 (germline): MNHNS, SASEGT. Trimming removed 4 bases from V and 6 bases from J; junction bases left unmatched: 7. The CDR3 region is CASSALLAGGRNEQFF. CDR3 in DNA: TGTGCCAGCAGTGCACTCCTAGCGGGGGGGCGCAATGAGCAGTTCTTC.

The rearrangement links TRBV2 to TRBJ1-2, with TRBD1 identical over 9 bases. Germline V gene sequence: CDR1 SNHLY, CDR2 FYNNEI. Trimming took 6 bases from V and 7 from J; bases not matched to a gene: 6. This CDR3 is 13 amino acids long. As DNA, the CDR3 is TGTGCCAGCAGATGGGACAGGGACGGTGGCTACACCTTC. This codes for CASRWDRDGGYTF.

CDR3 bases: TGTGCCAGCAGCCAAGATCTCAGGGGGCAAAGGAAGCTGTTTTTT. This encodes CASSQDLRGQRKLFF. The gene calls are TRBV14 and TRBJ2-2; 8 nucleotides align to TRBD1. V was pared by 0 bases and J by 12 bases, with 9 bases of the junction left unmatched. The germline gives CDR1 SGHDN, CDR2 FVKESK. The length of the CDR3 is 15 residues. The whole variable domain, filled in from reference TRBV14 and TRBJ2-2, reads EAGVTQFPSHSVIEKGQTVTLRCDPISGHDNLYWYRRVMGKEIKFLLHFVKESKQDESGMPNNRFLAERTGGTYSTLKVQPAELEDSGVYFCASSQDLRGQRKLFFGEGSRLTVL.

The DNA for the CDR3 is TGTGCCAGCAGCGTATTGGACAGGCCGAATGAAAAACTGTTTTTT. Translated: CASSVLDRPNEKLFF. The genes are TRBV9 and TRBJ1-4; 7 bases are a match to TRBD1. Germline V gene sequence: CDR1 SGDLS, CDR2 YYNGEE. This CDR3 is 15 amino acids long. V gave up 1 base and J gave up 5 bases; unmatched junction bases: 5. The full variable domain, with the rest looked up from reference TRBV9 and TRBJ1-4, is DSGVTQTPKHLITATGQRVTLRCSPRSGDLSVYWYQQSLDQGLQFLIQYYNGEERAKGNILERFSAQQFPDLHSELNLSSLELGDSALYFCASSVLDRPNEKLFFGSGTQLSVL.

J is TRBJ2-3 and V is TRBV4-2, with TRBD2 matching 11 bases. The CDR3 is 18 residues long. V lost 1 base to trimming and J lost 7 bases; unmatched junction nucleotides: 13. CDR1 is LGHNA and CDR2 is YNFKEQ in the germline V gene. CDR3 coding DNA: TGTGCCAGCAGCCAAGGAATAGCGGGAGGGCAGAGGAGAAATACGCAGTATTTT. This encodes CASSQGIAGGQRRNTQYF.

This chain links TRBV4-3 with TRBJ1-4; D call uncertain. This CDR3 contains 16 residues. The ends were cut back, 0 bases at V and 2 bases at J, with 10 bases in the middle. Germline CDR1 and CDR2: LGHNA and YSLEER. As DNA, the CDR3 is TGCGCCAGCAGCCAAGAATGGGCGCCGACTAATGAAAAACTGTTTTTT. Translated: CASSQEWAPTNEKLFF.

This clone has just one count. V is TRBV15 and J is TRBJ1-2; D is undetermined. Germline V gene sequence: CDR1 LNHNV, CDR2 YYDKDF (reference sequence). This CDR3 has 16 residues. Trimming cost V 5 bases and J 4 bases, with 20 bases left between them. CDR3 residues: CATSSGKGWAGYGYTF. In DNA, the CDR3 is TGTGCCACCAGCTCCGGGAAGGGTTGGGCGGGCTATGGCTACACCTTC. The whole variable domain, remainder taken from reference TRBV15 and TRBJ1-2, is DAMVIQNPRYQVTQFGKPVTLSCSQTLNHNVMYWYQQKSSQAPKLLFHYYDKDFNNEADTPDNFQSRRPNTSFCFLDIRSPGLGDTAMYLCATSSGKGWAGYGYTFGSGTRLTVV.

The chain links TRBV19 to TRBJ1-4; possibly TRBD1 for D (5 bases). CDR1 and CDR2 from the germline V gene are LNHDA and SQIVND (reference sequence). This CDR3 comprises 13 residues. V was shortened by 6 bases and J by 3 bases, with 8 bases between the two germline ends. CDR3 sequence reads: CASRWGPNEKLFF. CDR3 sequence (DNA): TGTGCCAGTAGATGGGGCCCTAATGAAAAACTGTTTTTT.

The chain carries TRBV6-2 or TRBV6-3 and TRBJ1-3; 7 nucleotides match TRBD1. The CDR3 spans 14 residues. Per germline, CDR1 MNHEY and CDR2 SVGEGT. After removal of 6 bases from V and 2 bases from J, the junction contained 4 bases not matched to a gene. As DNA, the CDR3 is TGTGCCAGCAGCCGGGGACAGCCTGGAAACACCATATATTTT. This sequence encodes CASSRGQPGNTIYF.

The chain uses TRBV5-4 and TRBJ1-2; 7 bases are a match to TRBD1. Trimming removed 2 bases from V and 8 bases from J; junction bases left unmatched: 12. Germline assignment: CDR1 SGHNT and CDR2 YYREEE (reference sequence). The CDR3 contains 15 residues. The CDR3 reads CASSFLTGNFIGYTF. The CDR3 DNA is TGTGCCAGCAGCTTTTTGACAGGGAATTTTATCGGCTACACCTTC.

The CDR3, as DNA: TGTGCCAGCAGCCCTACCCCCGGGGTAGTAGGGGAGACCCAGTACTTC. It translates to CASSPTPGVVGETQYF. The chain links TRBV5-4 to TRBJ2-5, with D perhaps matching TRBD2 (5 bases). Trimming took 4 bases from V and 5 from J, leaving 21 bases between them. The CDR3 runs 16 residues. The germline V gene has CDR1 SGHNT and CDR2 YYREEE (reference sequence).

This clone was seen a few times. The rearrangement joins TRBV4-1 to TRBJ1-1; D possibly corresponds to TRBD1 (5 bases). Germline CDR1 is MGHRA and CDR2 is YSYEKL. This CDR3 contains 15 residues. V lost 1 base and J lost 1, with 10 bases in between. CDR3 DNA sequence: TGCGCCAGCAGCCAAGGCACAGGTCCGAACACTGAAGCTTTCTTT. Residues: CASSQGTGPNTEAFF.

This sequence joins TRBV9 and TRBJ1-2, with D unresolved. Germline V CDR1 and CDR2: SGDLS, YYNGEE. V shed 0 bases and J shed 4 bases, with 13 bases lying between them. This CDR3 contains 15 residues. CDR3 in amino acids: CASSVAANQVYGYTF. The CDR3 nucleotides are TGTGCCAGCAGCGTAGCTGCTAATCAGGTCTATGGCTACACCTTC.